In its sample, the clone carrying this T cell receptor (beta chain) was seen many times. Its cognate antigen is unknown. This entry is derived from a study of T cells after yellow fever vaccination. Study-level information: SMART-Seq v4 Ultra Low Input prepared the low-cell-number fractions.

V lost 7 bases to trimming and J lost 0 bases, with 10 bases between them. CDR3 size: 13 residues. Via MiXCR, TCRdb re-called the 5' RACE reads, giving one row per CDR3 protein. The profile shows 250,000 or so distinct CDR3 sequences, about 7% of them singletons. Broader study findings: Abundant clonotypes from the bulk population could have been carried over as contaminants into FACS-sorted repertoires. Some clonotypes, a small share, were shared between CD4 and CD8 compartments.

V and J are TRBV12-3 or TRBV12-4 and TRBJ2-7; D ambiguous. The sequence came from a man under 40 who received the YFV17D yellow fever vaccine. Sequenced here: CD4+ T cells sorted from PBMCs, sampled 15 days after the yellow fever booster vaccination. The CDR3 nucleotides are TGTGCCAGCAACGGCAAGAGCTCCTACGAGCAGTACTTC. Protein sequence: CASNGKSSYEQYF.